Reported below is one T cell receptor beta chain. This sample stems from a study of cytomegalovirus exposure and HLA in healthy donors. The overall study: Per a later analysis, the 550 to 850 first-cohort and more than 100 validation repertoires shared one platform.

Measured with immunoSEQ multiplex PCR; TCRdb has only the in-frame clones, and not every one. This table holds 70,000 to 80,000 clones, approximately 94% found once. The CDR3 spans 18 residues. CDR1 and CDR2 from the germline V gene are KGHSH and LQKENI. V gave up 2 bases and J gave up 8 bases; unmatched junction bases: 15. The donors were members of the validation cohort comprising approximately 110 subjects, separate from the roughly 680-subject first cohort. Specimen: PBMCs. The chain recombines TRBV18 with TRBJ1-4; 9 bases align to TRBD1. The receptor comes from a woman younger than 30 in good health and CMV-seropositive. CDR3 loop: CASSPIQISLTGGEKLFF. For the CDR3, the DNA is TGTGCCAGCTCACCAATCCAGATTTCCTTGACAGGGGGAGAAAAACTGTTTTTT.